Following are 16 T cell receptor beta chains from one sample sequenced in a study of shared T cell receptors in the human thymus. Assay: immunoSEQ multiplex PCR; the TCRdb copy retains only in-frame clones and omits some. The sample carries more than 550,000 clones, about 90% recorded once. These sequences were also reported in another study, on human thymus T cells.

The sequenced material came from thymocytes. These TCRs come from a boy in the first two years of life with a congenital heart defect.

J is TRBJ2-1 and V is TRBV15; 15 nucleotides agree with TRBD2. The length of the CDR3 is 17 residues. The V segment lost 3 bases and the J segment 8 bases; nucleotides outside the gene matches: 8. Germline CDR1 reads LNHNV; CDR2 reads YYDKDF (reference sequence). The CDR3 loop is CATSRKGLAGGGYEQFF. The CDR3 DNA reads TGTGCCACCAGCAGGAAGGGACTAGCGGGGGGTGGCTATGAGCAGTTCTTC.

This chain uses TRBV9 with TRBJ1-2; weak D call: TRBD1 (5 bases). Deletions cut 4 bases from V and 8 bases from J, with 9 bases between. The length of the CDR3 is 11 residues. Germline CDR1 reads SGDLS; CDR2 reads YYNGEE. CDR3 amino acids: CASSTGWGYTF. In DNA form, the CDR3 reads TGTGCCAGCAGCACAGGTTGGGGCTACACCTTC.

The V and J genes are TRBV5-1 and TRBJ1-1, with D perhaps matching TRBD1 (6 bases). The germline CDR1 and CDR2 sequences are SGHRS and YFSETQ. Trimming took 4 bases from V and 4 from J, leaving 11 bases between them. CDR3 length: 13 amino acids. As DNA, the CDR3 is TGCGCCAGCAGCGAATGGGGGCCCACTGAAGCTTTCTTT. Its translation is CASSEWGPTEAFF.

J is TRBJ1-1 and V is TRBV30; 10 nucleotides agree with TRBD1. V shed 1 base, J shed 0 bases, and the junction held 11 bases outside the gene matches. Per the germline V gene, CDR1 is GTSNPN and CDR2 is SVGIG (reference sequence). The CDR3 is 18 amino acids. The CDR3 is CAWSDFDRGHRVNTEAFF. As DNA, the CDR3 is TGTGCCTGGAGTGATTTCGACAGGGGGCATAGAGTGAACACTGAAGCTTTCTTT.

The rearrangement links TRBV9 to TRBJ2-3; 9 bases are a match to TRBD2. V dropped 0 bases and J dropped 5; count of bases not matched to a gene: 13. Germline lookup yields CDR1 SGDLS and CDR2 YYNGEE. The CDR3 contains 18 residues. The CDR3 nucleotides are TGTGCCAGCAGCGTAGGGGTCTGGCGGGAGGGCCCTGGAGATACGCAGTATTTT. Translation: CASSVGVWREGPGDTQYF.

V is TRBV28 and J is TRBJ2-7, with D perhaps TRBD1 (5 bases). The V end lost 5 bases, the J end lost 3 bases, and 17 bases lay between the germline ends. The CDR3 is made up of 15 amino acids. Per germline, CDR1 MDHEN and CDR2 SYDVKM. CDR3 loop: CASSVRQNQGYEQYF. CDR3 bases: TGTGCCAGCAGTGTCCGACAAAACCAGGGCTACGAGCAGTACTTC.

This clone has only one observation. This chain connects TRBV7-8 to TRBJ2-2; a possible D gene is TRBD1 (5 bases). Germline CDR1 and CDR2: SGHVS and FQNEAQ. This CDR3 spans 15 amino acids. V lost 3 bases to trimming and J lost 3 bases, with 11 bases between them. CDR3 residues: CASSFDSRDTGELFF. DNA for the CDR3: TGTGCCAGCAGCTTTGACAGTCGGGACACCGGGGAGCTGTTTTTT.

V usage is TRBV20-1 and J usage is TRBJ2-7; D is undetermined. In germline, CDR1 is DFQATT, CDR2 SNEGSKA (reference sequence). The CDR3 has 10 amino acids. The CDR3 reads CSLTRHEQYF. As DNA, the CDR3 is TGCAGCCTGACCAGGCACGAGCAGTACTTC.

The rearrangement uses TRBV6-5 and TRBJ2-3; no firm D call. V was shortened by 0 bases and J by 2 bases, with 12 bases between the two germline ends. Germline CDR1 reads MNHEY; CDR2 reads SVGAGI. CDR3 length: 16 residues. The CDR3 here is CASSYSAHKFTDTQYF. Here the CDR3 DNA reads TGTGCCAGCAGTTACTCGGCCCATAAATTCACAGATACGCAGTATTTT.

This clone was observed a few times. The chain links TRBV14 to TRBJ2-7; the match to TRBD2 covers 9 bases. This CDR3 spans 15 amino acids. CDR1 SGHDN and CDR2 FVKESK come from the germline V gene. Trimming removed 6 bases from V and 3 bases from J; junction bases left unmatched: 9. In DNA form, the CDR3 reads TGTGCCAGCAGTCCTATAGCGGGAGCTCTCTACGAGCAGTACTTC. Translation gives CASSPIAGALYEQYF.

V gene TRBV12-5 combines with J gene TRBJ2-7; possible D gene TRBD1, 5 bases. This CDR3 spans 19 amino acids. V shed 2 bases and J shed 6 bases, with 29 bases lying between them. Germline V lookup: CDR1 LGHNT, CDR2 FRNRAP. The CDR3 reads CASGLPPAPTGYTWREQYF. The CDR3 nucleotides are TGTGCTAGTGGTTTGCCGCCTGCCCCCACAGGCTATACGTGGCGCGAGCAGTACTTC.

The rearrangement uses TRBV5-1 and TRBJ2-7; maybe TRBD1 (5 bases). CDR3 length: 16 residues. V was cut by 4 bases and J by 0 bases, with 17 bases left in between. Germline CDR1 reads SGHRS; CDR2 reads YFSETQ. This chain's CDR3 is CASSPSLTGNSYEQYF. The CDR3 region has the DNA TGCGCCAGCAGCCCCTCACTAACAGGCAACTCCTACGAGCAGTACTTC. Using reference TRBV5-1 and TRBJ2-7 for the parts outside the CDR3, the full variable domain is KAGVTQTPRYLIKTRGQQVTLSCSPISGHRSVSWYQQTPGQGLQFLFEYFSETQRNKGNFPGRFSGRQFSNSRSEMNVSTLELGDSALYLCASSPSLTGNSYEQYFGPGTRLTVT.

The V and J genes are TRBV30 and TRBJ2-1; D unresolved. CDR1 is GTSNPN and CDR2 is SVGIG in the germline V gene (reference sequence). The CDR3 has 14 residues. V was shortened by 4 bases and J by 1 base, with 11 bases between the two germline ends. The CDR3 DNA reads TGTGCCTGGACTCAGCGAAAATCCTACAATGAGCAGTTCTTC. Protein product: CAWTQRKSYNEQFF.

The V call is TRBV9, the J call TRBJ1-2, with D perhaps matching TRBD1 (5 bases). The germline gives CDR1 SGDLS, CDR2 YYNGEE. This CDR3 region has 12 residues. The V end lost 4 bases, the J end lost 6 bases, and 10 bases lay between the germline ends. CDR3 sequence reads: CASSRGRDGYTF. The CDR3 DNA follows: TGTGCCAGCAGCAGGGGTCGGGATGGCTACACCTTC.

V is TRBV7-8 and J is TRBJ1-5; a weak D match, TRBD1 (6 bases). This CDR3 is built from 14 residues. The V and J ends lost 5 bases and 1 base respectively, with 9 bases between them. Germline V gene sequence: CDR1 SGHVS, CDR2 FQNEAQ. The CDR3 region has the DNA TGTGCCAGCAGCCTGACAGGAAGCAATCAGCCCCAGCATTTT. Its translation: CASSLTGSNQPQHF.

J is TRBJ2-1 and V is TRBV27; 11 nucleotides agree with TRBD2. In germline, CDR1 is MNHEY, CDR2 SMNVEV (reference sequence). V lost 6 bases and J lost 3; bases outside the gene matches: 7. The CDR3 consists of 16 residues. CDR3 nucleotides: TGTGCCAGCAGGGAGATAGCGGGAGGGCGCTACAATGAGCAGTTCTTC. Its translation is CASREIAGGRYNEQFF.